This TCR beta chain is from a study of blood T cell repertoires in COVID-19. Overall study: Sources were T cells, B-cell-depleted T cells, or PBMCs; the material itself was cDNA or gDNA.

The CDR3 loop spans 16 amino acids. Germline V gene sequence: CDR1 KGHSH, CDR2 LQKENI. Trimming took off 2 bases at V and 1 base at J, with 14 bases between the two ends. The table came from immunoSEQ multiplex PCR; TCRdb's copy has only in-frame clones and leaves some out. The data contain 300,000 or so clones, over 80% of them seen just once; the ten biggest clones take up 4.1%. V and J are TRBV18 and TRBJ1-1; no firm D call. The TCR was taken from a woman aged 45 to 65 with active or convalescent COVID-19. Input material: peripheral blood. The CDR3 loop reads CASSPLSLKANTEAFF. In DNA, the CDR3 is TGTGCCAGCTCACCATTAAGTCTAAAAGCGAACACTGAAGCTTTCTTT.